The 25 T cell receptor beta chains below come from one sample, sequenced in a study of cytomegalovirus exposure and HLA in healthy donors. The PCR used 60 Vbeta and 13 Jbeta primers. The method was immunoSEQ multiplex PCR; TCRdb's version includes in-frame clones alone and lacks a portion of them. The sample records some 160,000 clones, around 79% being singletons. The material sequenced was PBMCs. These receptors were taken from a woman in her twenties or thirties in good health and CMV-seronegative.

The chain has TRBV6-1 and TRBJ2-7; 8 nucleotides match TRBD1. CDR1 and CDR2 from the germline V gene are MNHNS and SASEGT. After removal of 6 bases from V and 1 base from J, the junction contained 2 bases not matched to a gene. The CDR3 runs to 13 residues. The CDR3 bases are TGTGCCAGCAGAGGGACAGGTTCCTACGAGCAGTACTTC. This translates into CASRGTGSYEQYF.

This clone appeared a few times. The rearrangement uses TRBV5-1 and TRBJ1-3, with 8 bases lining up with TRBD1. The CDR3 has 15 residues. Trimming removed 0 bases from V and 4 bases from J; junction bases left unmatched: 3. Germline V CDR1 and CDR2: SGHRS, YFSETQ. CDR3 amino acids: CASSLGTGPGNTIYF. The CDR3 nucleotides are TGCGCCAGCAGCTTGGGGACAGGGCCAGGAAACACCATATATTTT.

This clone was seen a few times. J is TRBJ2-1 and V is TRBV4-1, with 9 bases fitting TRBD2. The CDR3 covers 17 residues. Looked up from germline, CDR1 is MGHRA and CDR2 is YSYEKL. Trimming cost V 0 bases and J 4 bases; bases outside gene matches: 7. The CDR3 coding sequence is TGCGCCAGCAGCCAAGATTTGGCTAGCGGGATTTACAATGAGCAGTTCTTC. This translates into CASSQDLASGIYNEQFF.

The chain recombines TRBV10-1 with TRBJ2-3; TRBD1 agrees at 7 bases. The CDR3 length is 14 residues. Per germline, CDR1 WNHNN and CDR2 SYGVQD (reference sequence). V was pared by 3 bases and J by 6 bases, with 6 bases of the junction left unmatched. CDR3 sequence reads: CASSERGGLDTQYF. CDR3 coding DNA: TGCGCCAGCAGTGAACGAGGGGGCTTGGATACGCAGTATTTT.

This clone has only one observation. V and J are TRBV6-6 and TRBJ1-2; 8 nucleotides agree with TRBD1. J lost 6 bases, V lost 0 bases, and 9 bases had no gene match. This CDR3 region has 16 residues. Looked up from germline, CDR1 is MNHNY and CDR2 is SVGAGI (reference sequence). The CDR3, as DNA: TGTGCCAGCAGTTACTCGAGGGCGACGACAGGGGATGGCTACACCTTC. This encodes CASSYSRATTGDGYTF.

The chain is built from TRBV5-1 and TRBJ1-6, with no clear D. Trimming took off 4 bases at V and 7 bases at J, with 9 bases between the two ends. The CDR3 sequence is 13 residues long. CDR1 SGHRS and CDR2 YFSETQ come from the germline V gene. The CDR3 DNA follows: TGCGCCAGCAGCCATGGAGGGAATTCACCCCTCCACTTT. Translating it yields CASSHGGNSPLHF.

This sequence joins TRBV4-3 and TRBJ2-3; 9 bases agree with TRBD1. Germline V gives CDR1 LGHNA, CDR2 YSLEER. The CDR3 sequence is 16 residues long. The J segment lost 4 bases and the V segment lost 0 bases, leaving 5 bases of the junction unmatched. This CDR3 is CASSQDIGTGSDTQYF. In nucleotides, the CDR3 is TGCGCCAGCAGCCAAGATATCGGGACAGGGTCAGATACGCAGTATTTT.

The V gene is TRBV2, the J gene TRBJ2-1; 7 bases fit TRBD1. The V and J ends lost 5 bases and 4 bases, in that order; junction bases with no gene match: 2. The CDR3 consists of 13 residues. Looked up from germline, CDR1 is SNHLY and CDR2 is FYNNEI. The CDR3 DNA sequence: TGTGCCAGCAGTAGGGGACAGTACAATGAGCAGTTCTTC. Protein: CASSRGQYNEQFF.

The V call is TRBV6-1, the J call TRBJ1-1; D unresolved. This CDR3 contains 13 residues. V shed 5 bases and J shed 3 bases, with 10 bases lying between them. Germline CDR1 and CDR2: MNHNS and SASEGT. The CDR3 region has the DNA TGTGCCAGCAGTATAAATTACTACACTGAAGCTTTCTTT. Translated, it gives CASSINYYTEAFF.

This clone is a singleton in its sample. This chain uses TRBV5-4 with TRBJ2-1; TRBD1 agrees at 10 bases. The CDR3 runs to 16 residues. With 0 bases clipped from V and 7 bases from J, the junction kept 7 bases outside the gene matches. CDR1 is SGHNT and CDR2 is YYREEE in the germline V gene (reference sequence). This chain's CDR3 is CASSLEGTGVGNEQFF. The CDR3 nucleotides are TGTGCCAGCAGCTTGGAAGGGACAGGGGTCGGGAATGAGCAGTTCTTC.

This chain uses TRBV6-5 with TRBJ2-5, with TRBD1 identical over 9 bases. V was clipped by 6 bases and J by 5 bases; unmatched bases: 7. Germline V gene data show CDR1 as MNHEY and CDR2 as SVGAGI. The CDR3 length is 14 residues. DNA for the CDR3: TGTGCCAGCAGCGCCCTGACAGGGGGGGAGACCCAGTACTTC. Translating it yields CASSALTGGETQYF.

The rearrangement links TRBV28 to TRBJ1-4; D remains unclear. Trimming cost V 8 bases and J 6 bases, with 13 bases left between them. The CDR3 has 13 residues. Germline V gives CDR1 MDHEN, CDR2 SYDVKM. CDR3 nucleotides: TGTGCCAGCTTTGAGCTAGGTGATGAAAAACTGTTTTTT. As protein: CASFELGDEKLFF.

The J gene is TRBJ1-1, the V gene TRBV13; D gene ambiguous. The CDR3 covers 15 residues. The ends were cut back, 5 bases at V and 3 bases at J, with 16 bases in the middle. Germline-derived CDR1 and CDR2 are PRHDT and FYEKMQ (reference sequence). In DNA, the CDR3 is TGTGCCAGCAGCCTTAGCGGGAGCGGGGACACTGAAGCTTTCTTT. As protein: CASSLSGSGDTEAFF.

With regard to this clone: The junction departs from germline at one end; a sequencing error may be responsible. The chain is built from TRBV7-9 and TRBJ1-1; 9 bases are a match to TRBD1. CDR1 is SEHNR and CDR2 is FQNEAQ in the germline V gene (reference sequence). The CDR3 spans 18 residues. CDR3 DNA sequence: TGTTCCAGCAGCTCACAATCCCAGACAGGGGGGAGGAACACTGAAGCTTTCTTT. Its translation: CSSSSQSQTGGRNTEAFF. The variable domain in full, with the rest retrieved from reference TRBV7-9 and TRBJ1-1, is DTGVSQNPRHKITKRGQNVTFRCDPISEHNRLYWYRQTLGQGPEFLTYFQNEAQLEKSRLLSDRFSAERPKGSFSTLEIQRTEQGDSAMYLCSSSSQSQTGGRNTEAFFGQGTRLTVV.

The V call is TRBV6-6, the J call TRBJ2-1; 7 nucleotides line up with TRBD2. Germline assignment: CDR1 MNHNY and CDR2 SVGAGI (reference sequence). V shed 5 bases and J 0 bases; nucleotides not matched to a gene: 4. The CDR3 is 15 amino acids. The CDR3 DNA follows: TGTGCCAGCAGTCCAAGCGGGGACTCCTACAATGAGCAGTTCTTC. Translating gives CASSPSGDSYNEQFF.

The chain has TRBV5-1 and TRBJ2-1; the match to TRBD2 covers 11 bases. There are 17 residues in the CDR3. With V trimmed by 3 bases and J by 4 bases, 9 bases remained unmatched. Germline V lookup: CDR1 SGHRS, CDR2 YFSETQ. CDR3 nucleotides: TGCGCCAGCAGCTCCCTAGCGGGGGGACTAATTTACAATGAGCAGTTCTTC. This sequence encodes CASSSLAGGLIYNEQFF.

The rearrangement links TRBV19 to TRBJ1-4; 11 positions agree with TRBD1. From germline, CDR1 is LNHDA and CDR2 SQIVND (reference sequence). With 4 bases clipped from V and 8 bases from J, the junction kept 6 bases outside the gene matches. The CDR3 runs to 15 residues. CDR3: CASSTGTGGQEKLFF. CDR3 sequence (DNA): TGTGCCAGTAGTACCGGGACAGGGGGACAGGAAAAACTGTTTTTT.

V gene TRBV28 combines with J gene TRBJ1-2, with 8 nucleotides matching TRBD1. With V trimmed by 5 bases and J by 7 bases, 9 bases remained unmatched. The germline V gene has CDR1 MDHEN and CDR2 SYDVKM. This CDR3 is built from 14 residues. The CDR3 region has the DNA TGTGCCAGCAGTACAGGACAGGGTGGTTTTGGCTACACCTTC. Protein sequence: CASSTGQGGFGYTF.

The chain is built from TRBV7-8 and TRBJ2-7; the match to TRBD1 covers 10 bases. The J segment lost 1 base and the V segment lost 3 bases, leaving 3 bases of the junction unmatched. There are 15 residues in the CDR3. Germline CDR1 reads SGHVS; CDR2 reads FQNEAQ. CDR3 region: CASSFGGQGSYEQYF. CDR3 nucleotides: TGTGCCAGCAGCTTCGGGGGACAGGGGTCCTACGAGCAGTACTTC. Together with reference TRBV7-8 and TRBJ2-7, the CDR3 gives the full variable domain: GAGVSQSPRYKVAKRGQDVALRCDPISGHVSLFWYQQALGQGPEFLTYFQNEAQLDKSGLPSDRFFAERPEGSVSTLKIQRTQQEDSAVYLCASSFGGQGSYEQYFGPGTRLTVT.

V is TRBV9 and J is TRBJ2-7; 8 bases match TRBD2. There are 14 residues in the CDR3. V shed 2 bases and J 5 bases; nucleotides not matched to a gene: 6. CDR1 and CDR2 (germline): SGDLS, YYNGEE. For the CDR3, the DNA is TGTGCCAGCAGCGTTAGCGGGGCCCCCGACGAGCAGTACTTC. As protein: CASSVSGAPDEQYF.

CDR3 sequence: CASSFTPVADTQYF. The DNA for the CDR3 is TGTGCCAGCAGCTTCACCCCGGTTGCGGATACGCAGTATTTT. The chain has TRBV7-3 and TRBJ2-3; no firm D call. V was trimmed by 3 bases and J by 6 bases, leaving 13 bases between them. CDR3 size: 14 residues. Germline CDR1 is SGHTA and CDR2 is FQGTGA. Complete variable domain (other parts from reference TRBV7-3 and TRBJ2-3): GAGVSQTPSNKVTEKGKYVELRCDPISGHTALYWYRQSLGQGPEFLIYFQGTGAADDSGLPNDRFFAVRPEGSVSTLKIQRTERGDSAVYLCASSFTPVADTQYFGPGTRLTVL.

The chain recombines TRBV9 with TRBJ1-3, with 8 bases fitting TRBD1. The CDR3 has 15 amino acids. Germline CDR1 and CDR2: SGDLS and YYNGEE. The trim removed 4 bases at V and 2 bases at J, leaving 5 bases unmatched. The CDR3 loop is CASSSTGAPGNTIYF. As DNA, the CDR3 is TGTGCCAGCAGCTCGACAGGGGCCCCTGGAAACACCATATATTTT.

V gene TRBV6-1 combines with J gene TRBJ1-1; TRBD1 is a possible D gene (5 bases). From germline, CDR1 is MNHNS and CDR2 SASEGT. CDR3 size: 15 residues. The V end lost 4 bases, the J end lost 0 bases, and 12 bases lay between the germline ends. DNA of the CDR3: TGTGCCAGCAGTGTGACAGTTGGAATGAACACTGAAGCTTTCTTT. This codes for CASSVTVGMNTEAFF.

This chain connects TRBV30 to TRBJ1-5; D is unclear. The CDR3 length is 14 residues. CDR1 is GTSNPN, CDR2 SVGIG, per germline (reference sequence). The V gene lost 1 base and the J gene lost 0 bases, with 7 bases spanning the gap. This CDR3 is CAWSDGFSNQPQHF. The CDR3 DNA sequence: TGTGCCTGGAGTGACGGGTTTAGCAATCAGCCCCAGCATTTT. Together with reference TRBV30 and TRBJ1-5, the CDR3 gives the full variable domain: SQTIHQWPATLVQPVGSPLSLECTVEGTSNPNLYWYRQAAGRGLQLLFYSVGIGQISSEVPQNLSASRPQDRQFILSSKKLLLSDSGFYLCAWSDGFSNQPQHFGDGTRLSIL.

This clone was counted a few times. The CDR3 nucleotides read TGTGCCAGCAGTCACCCCACTAGCGGGCAGTTCTTC. It specifies CASSHPTSGQFF. The chain recombines TRBV6-1 with TRBJ2-1, with TRBD2 identical over 8 bases. V was pared by 5 bases and J by 12 bases, with 6 bases of the junction left unmatched. CDR1 and CDR2 (germline): MNHNS, SASEGT. This CDR3 region has 12 residues.